The rows below give T cell receptor beta chains drawn from one sample of a study of T cell responses to AZD1222 COVID-19 vaccine. Method: immunoSEQ multiplex PCR; TCRdb's copy keeps in-frame clones and lacks some. The sample carries under 200,000 clones, 93% recorded once. The specimen was peripheral blood, collected on day 0 of AZD1222 vaccination. The receptor source for this set is an adult in good health. CDR3s include the opening cysteine and the closing phenylalanine or tryptophan. D genes are given only for firm matches. A row's size may be missing; if present it is once, few, many or a size class.

d_call: -; v_call: TRBV5-4; j_call: TRBJ1-4; clone_size: -; cdr3_nt: TGTGCCAGCAGCTTTCGGCGTTGGGGGCAGGGTAATGAAAAACTGTTTTTT; cdr3_aa: CASSFRRWGQGNEKLFF
d_call: -; v_call: TRBV19; j_call: TRBJ2-4; clone_size: -; cdr3_nt: TGTGCCACAGCCTTAACAGGGCGATGGACCAAAAACATTCAGTACTTC; cdr3_aa: CATALTGRWTKNIQYF
d_call: -; v_call: TRBV6-5; j_call: TRBJ2-7; clone_size: once; cdr3_nt: TGTGCCAGCAGTTACGGGCAGGCCCGATACGAGCAGTACTTC; cdr3_aa: CASSYGQARYEQYF
d_call: -; v_call: TRBV5-4; j_call: TRBJ1-6; clone_size: -; cdr3_nt: TGTGCCAGCAGCTTTGGGCAGGCCGAAGACGATGGGTCACCCCTCCACTTT; cdr3_aa: CASSFGQAEDDGSPLHF
d_call: -; v_call: TRBV7-9; j_call: TRBJ1-5; clone_size: few; cdr3_nt: TGTGCCAGCAGCTTAGGTCCAGGAATGAGCAATCAGCCCCAGCATTTT; cdr3_aa: CASSLGPGMSNQPQHF
d_call: -; v_call: TRBV24-1; j_call: TRBJ1-2; clone_size: -; cdr3_nt: TGTGCCACCAGTGAACGATGGCAAGCCTATGGCTACACCTTC; cdr3_aa: CATSERWQAYGYTF
d_call: TRBD2; v_call: TRBV19; j_call: TRBJ2-1; clone_size: -; cdr3_nt: TGTGCCAGTAATCCGGGAGGGCCCAACAATGAGCAGTTCTTC; cdr3_aa: CASNPGGPNNEQFF
d_call: -; v_call: TRBV7-9; j_call: TRBJ1-6; clone_size: few; cdr3_nt: TGTGCCAGCAGCCCGTTGGATTTGAGCAATTCACCCCTCCACTTT; cdr3_aa: CASSPLDLSNSPLHF
d_call: -; v_call: TRBV4-1; j_call: TRBJ1-2; clone_size: -; cdr3_nt: TGCGCCAGCAGCCAGATAGGAAAGCGACTTAACTATGGCTACACCTTC; cdr3_aa: CASSQIGKRLNYGYTF
d_call: TRBD2; v_call: TRBV19; j_call: TRBJ2-3; clone_size: -; cdr3_nt: TGTGCCAGTAGTACACTAGCGGGAGGGCCTTTAGATACGCAGTATTTT; cdr3_aa: CASSTLAGGPLDTQYF
d_call: TRBD2; v_call: TRBV3-1/TRBV3-2; j_call: TRBJ2-5; clone_size: -; cdr3_nt: TGTGCCAGCAGACCGACTAGCGGGGGGGAGACCCAGTACTTC; cdr3_aa: CASRPTSGGETQYF
d_call: -; v_call: TRBV28; j_call: TRBJ2-7; clone_size: -; cdr3_nt: TGTGCCAGCAGTTCAGCAGGGTCCTACGAGCAGTACTTC; cdr3_aa: CASSSAGSYEQYF
d_call: TRBD2; v_call: TRBV10-3; j_call: TRBJ2-2; clone_size: -; cdr3_nt: TGTGCCATGGGAGGGTCGCGGGGGGCCGACACCGGGGAGCTGTTTTTT; cdr3_aa: CAMGGSRGADTGELFF
d_call: -; v_call: TRBV19; j_call: TRBJ1-5; clone_size: -; cdr3_nt: TGTGCCAGTAGTTCACAGGGAGGGCAGCCCCAGCATTTT; cdr3_aa: CASSSQGGQPQHF
d_call: -; v_call: TRBV2; j_call: TRBJ1-2; clone_size: -; cdr3_nt: TGTGCCAGCTCCGCCCCGACAGGTCCCTCTAACTATGGCTACACCTTC; cdr3_aa: CASSAPTGPSNYGYTF
d_call: -; v_call: TRBV10-2; j_call: TRBJ1-5; clone_size: -; cdr3_nt: TGCGCCAGCAGTGAGTGGGGTCGGAATCAGCCCCAGCATTTT; cdr3_aa: CASSEWGRNQPQHF
d_call: -; v_call: TRBV7-2; j_call: TRBJ2-7; clone_size: -; cdr3_nt: TGTGCCACCAGCTATCACCGCTCCTACGAGCAGTACTTC; cdr3_aa: CATSYHRSYEQYF
d_call: -; v_call: TRBV18; j_call: TRBJ1-3; clone_size: -; cdr3_nt: TGTGCCAGCTCAGCAGGTCCCCTCTCTGGAAACACCATATATTTT; cdr3_aa: CASSAGPLSGNTIYF
d_call: TRBD1; v_call: TRBV27; j_call: TRBJ1-2; clone_size: -; cdr3_nt: TGTGCCAGCAGGGGGACAGCCGGTTCTGGCTACACCTTC; cdr3_aa: CASRGTAGSGYTF
d_call: TRBD1; v_call: TRBV4-1; j_call: TRBJ1-5; clone_size: -; cdr3_nt: TGCGCCAGCAGCTCGGGACAGCTCAATCAGCCCCAGCATTTT; cdr3_aa: CASSSGQLNQPQHF
d_call: -; v_call: TRBV4-1; j_call: TRBJ1-1; clone_size: -; cdr3_nt: TGCGCCAGCAGCCAAGAGTGGAGGGGCGCGGTGGGTATGAACACTGAAGCTTTCTTT; cdr3_aa: CASSQEWRGAVGMNTEAFF
d_call: TRBD1; v_call: TRBV9; j_call: TRBJ1-6; clone_size: -; cdr3_nt: TGTGCCAGCAGCGCCTCAACAGGGGTTGGTTCACCCCTCCACTTT; cdr3_aa: CASSASTGVGSPLHF
d_call: -; v_call: TRBV6-5; j_call: TRBJ1-1; clone_size: -; cdr3_nt: TGTGCCAGCAGTTACAAAGGGAGGACTGAAGCTTTCTTT; cdr3_aa: CASSYKGRTEAFF
d_call: -; v_call: TRBV20-1; j_call: TRBJ2-7; clone_size: -; cdr3_nt: TGCAGTGCTAGTATCCGGGCCCAATCCTACGAGCAGTACTTC; cdr3_aa: CSASIRAQSYEQYF
d_call: -; v_call: TRBV4-1; j_call: TRBJ1-4; clone_size: -; cdr3_nt: TGCGCCAGCAGCCAAGTCGGGGTCAGGTTTGAAAAACTGTTTTTT; cdr3_aa: CASSQVGVRFEKLFF
d_call: TRBD1; v_call: TRBV6-6; j_call: TRBJ1-1; clone_size: -; cdr3_nt: TGTGCCAGCAGCTCAGGGGGTTTTGCTGAAGCTTTCTTT; cdr3_aa: CASSSGGFAEAFF
d_call: -; v_call: TRBV11-3; j_call: TRBJ1-1; clone_size: -; cdr3_nt: TGTGCCAGCAGCTTAGGGCCAGGGTTCCAGGCGGACACTGAAGCTTTCTTT; cdr3_aa: CASSLGPGFQADTEAFF
d_call: -; v_call: TRBV5-1; j_call: TRBJ1-2; clone_size: -; cdr3_nt: TGCGCCAGCAGCTTAGCAGGGGAAATCTATGGCTACACCTTC; cdr3_aa: CASSLAGEIYGYTF
d_call: -; v_call: TRBV27; j_call: TRBJ2-2; clone_size: -; cdr3_nt: TGTGCCAGCAGTTTGTGGTCCGCTCCCGGGGAGCTGTTTTTT; cdr3_aa: CASSLWSAPGELFF
d_call: TRBD2; v_call: TRBV4-2; j_call: TRBJ2-7; clone_size: -; cdr3_nt: TGTGCCAGCAGCCCGGCTCCTTCTAGCGGACAATACGAGCAGTACTTC; cdr3_aa: CASSPAPSSGQYEQYF